This TCR beta chain was recorded in a study of blood T cell repertoires in COVID-19. In the study overall: The United States, Italy and Spain provided the acute and convalescent COVID-19 samples. In each case, the material was cDNA or gDNA derived from T cells, B-cell-depleted T cells, or PBMCs.

Authors' data handling: Nucleated cell counts were estimated from reference gene primer amplification. Some clones are missing from TCRdb's copy, which holds only in-frame ones; the method was immunoSEQ multiplex PCR. The V and J calls and the clone size are those of that table, but D and trimming were determined from the DNA. This table holds 150,000 to 200,000 clones, about 88% found once. The CDR3 is 13 residues long. V was shortened by 1 base and J by 8 bases, with 12 bases between the two germline ends. Germline lookup yields CDR1 SGHDT and CDR2 YYEEEE. This rearrangement joins TRBV5-6 to TRBJ1-2; a weak D match, TRBD1 (6 bases). The origin of this receptor is a man younger than 35 with acute or convalescent COVID-19. The sample was peripheral blood. The CDR3 here is CASSLYRVEGYTF. Written as DNA, the CDR3 is TGTGCCAGCAGCTTGTACAGGGTAGAGGGCTACACCTTC.